This entry lists 19 T cell receptor beta chains sequenced from one sample in a study of T cell responses to AZD1222 COVID-19 vaccine. Assay: immunoSEQ multiplex PCR; the TCRdb copy retains only in-frame clones and omits some. The table has approximately 190,000 clones, more than 90% seen once. Sequenced here: peripheral blood, sampled 28 days after the second dose of the MenACWY control vaccine. The receptors come from an adult who received the MenACWY meningococcal vaccine as a control.

The chain uses TRBV7-3 and TRBJ2-5, with D unresolved. The CDR3 is 17 amino acids. From germline, CDR1 is SGHTA and CDR2 FQGTGA. Trimming took 1 base from V and 1 from J, leaving 16 bases between them. The CDR3 is CASSLNRIGASQETQYF. The CDR3, as DNA: TGTGCCAGCAGCTTAAACAGAATAGGAGCGAGCCAAGAGACCCAGTACTTC.

The V call is TRBV2, the J call TRBJ1-3, with D possibly TRBD1 on 5 matching bases. There are 14 residues in the CDR3. Germline V gene data show CDR1 as SNHLY and CDR2 as FYNNEI. V lost 9 bases to trimming and J lost 3 bases, with 15 bases between them. CDR3 coding DNA: TGTGCCAGTAAACAGGTGGCATATGGAAACACCATATATTTT. Residues: CASKQVAYGNTIYF.

The rearrangement joins TRBV28 to TRBJ2-2; D possibly corresponds to TRBD1 (7 bases). The V gene lost 3 bases and the J gene lost 6 bases, with 14 bases spanning the gap. This CDR3 has 15 amino acids. Per the germline V gene, CDR1 is MDHEN and CDR2 is SYDVKM. The CDR3 loop reads CASSFRFRGAGELFF. The DNA for the CDR3 is TGTGCCAGCAGTTTTCGTTTCAGGGGGGCCGGGGAGCTGTTTTTT.

The DNA of the CDR3 is TGCGCCAGCAGTGAGATGGCTAGCGGATACAATGAGCAGTTCTTC. Residues: CASSEMASGYNEQFF. This chain uses TRBV10-1 with TRBJ2-1; 7 nucleotides agree with TRBD2. V lost 2 bases, J lost 4 bases, and 5 bases stayed unmatched. Germline V CDR1 and CDR2: WNHNN, SYGVQD (reference sequence). This CDR3 has 15 amino acids.

This chain links TRBV5-4 with TRBJ2-3, with 8 positions matching TRBD2. The V segment lost 2 bases and the J segment 5 bases; nucleotides outside the gene matches: 10. CDR1 and CDR2 (germline): SGHNT, YYREEE (reference sequence). The CDR3 contains 16 residues. CDR3 in DNA: TGTGCCAGCAGCTTAAGGCGGGAGGTGGGCGGAGATACGCAGTATTTT. Translating it yields CASSLRREVGGDTQYF.

V usage is TRBV21-1 and J usage is TRBJ1-2. TRBV21-1 constitutes a pseudogene. This CDR3 has 17 residues. CDR3 nucleotides: TGTGCCAGCAGCAAACAGGGAGGGGTGGGTGGCAACTATGGCTACACCTTC. It encodes CASSKQGGVGGNYGYTF.

The chain has TRBV2 and TRBJ1-5, with D uncertain. Looked up from germline, CDR1 is SNHLY and CDR2 is FYNNEI. Trimming pared 1 base from V and 2 bases from J, leaving 12 bases between. The CDR3 covers 16 residues. This chain's CDR3 is CASSEGGLRGNQPQHF. In DNA form, the CDR3 reads TGTGCCAGCAGTGAAGGCGGGTTGAGAGGCAATCAGCCCCAGCATTTT.

The chain joins TRBV11-3 to TRBJ1-2; 7 bases are shared with TRBD1. The CDR3 loop spans 14 amino acids. With 4 bases clipped from V and 14 bases from J, the junction kept 16 bases outside the gene matches. Germline CDR1 is SGHNT and CDR2 is YENEEA. The CDR3 bases are TGTGCCAGCAGCTCGACCGGGACAGAGAGGGGTTTGACCTTC. Amino acid sequence: CASSSTGTERGLTF. The whole variable domain, filled in from reference TRBV11-3 and TRBJ1-2, reads EAGVVQSPRYKIIEKKQPVAFWCNPISGHNTLYWYLQNLGQGPELLIRYENEEAVDDSQLPKDRFSAERLKGVDSTLKIQPAELGDSAVYLCASSSTGTERGLTFGSGTRLTVV.

This chain joins TRBV3-1 (or the pseudogene TRBV3-2) and TRBJ2-7, with 7 bases matching TRBD2. This CDR3 contains 18 residues. With V trimmed by 1 base and J by 0 bases, 12 bases remained unmatched. Germline CDR1 reads LGHDT; CDR2 reads YNNKEL (reference sequence). The CDR3 sequence: CASSQVVGASGYSYEQYF. CDR3 nucleotide sequence: TGTGCCAGCAGCCAAGTGGTTGGGGCTAGCGGCTACTCCTACGAGCAGTACTTC.

The chain carries TRBV6-5 and TRBJ2-1, with a weak D call TRBD2 (5 bases). This CDR3 has 15 amino acids. Trimming removed 7 bases at V and 0 bases at J, with 13 bases between. CDR1 is MNHEY, CDR2 SVGAGI, per germline. The CDR3 region has the DNA TGTGCCAGCAAGGTCGGGGTCCACTCCTACAATGAGCAGTTCTTC. Encoded protein: CASKVGVHSYNEQFF.

This chain uses TRBV27 with TRBJ2-2; D not certain. Germline CDR1 is MNHEY and CDR2 is SMNVEV (reference sequence). There are 15 residues in the CDR3. V lost 6 bases, J lost 1 base, and 12 bases lay in between. The CDR3 sequence is CASSFWTVNTGELFF. Written as DNA, the CDR3 is TGTGCCAGCAGCTTTTGGACGGTGAACACCGGGGAGCTGTTTTTT.

The genes are TRBV21-1 and TRBJ1-5; the table's D call of TRBD1 was not tested on the DNA. TRBV21-1 is termed a pseudogene. The CDR3 consists of 16 residues. The CDR3 nucleotides are TGTGCCAGCGGGGACAGGGGGCCCCCGAGCGGCCAGCCCCAGCATTTT. This translates into CASGDRGPPSGQPQHF.

The rearrangement links TRBV6-6 to TRBJ1-1; 8 positions match TRBD1. The CDR3 totals 16 residues. CDR1 and CDR2 (germline): MNHNY, SVGAGI (reference sequence). Losses at the gene ends were 0 bases for V and 6 bases for J; bases not matched to a gene: 9. Here the CDR3 DNA reads TGTGCCAGCAGTTACTCTCCTCAACAGGGGGACCCTGAAGCTTTCTTT. It yields the protein CASSYSPQQGDPEAFF.

The rearrangement links TRBV29-1 to TRBJ1-1; D unresolved. The germline V gene has CDR1 SQVTM and CDR2 ANQGSEA. The CDR3 is 12 residues long. Between the trimmed V and J ends, which lost 4 bases and 0 bases, there was a span of 6 bases. The CDR3 spells CSVVPMNTEAFF. CDR3 nucleotides: TGCAGCGTTGTACCCATGAACACTGAAGCTTTCTTT. Complete variable domain (other parts from reference TRBV29-1 and TRBJ1-1): SAVISQKPSRDICQRGTSLTIQCQVDSQVTMMFWYRQQPGQSLTLIATANQGSEATYESGFVIDKFPISRPNLTFSTLTVSNMSPEDSSIYLCSVVPMNTEAFFGQGTRLTVV.

The chain couples TRBV4-3 to TRBJ1-2; tentative D call: TRBD1 (5 bases). The CDR3 covers 13 residues. V gave up 0 bases and J gave up 5 bases, with 7 bases separating them. CDR1 is LGHNA and CDR2 is YSLEER in the germline V gene. The CDR3 is CASSQEWGYGYTF. As DNA, the CDR3 is TGCGCCAGCAGCCAAGAGTGGGGGTATGGCTACACCTTC.

V and J are TRBV30 and TRBJ1-1; no clear D gene. CDR1 GTSNPN and CDR2 SVGIG come from the germline V gene (reference sequence). V was clipped by 0 bases and J by 4 bases, with 18 bases between them. This CDR3 region has 16 residues. This chain's CDR3 is CAWSVLGIGVGTEAFF. CDR3 sequence (DNA): TGTGCCTGGAGTGTACTCGGTATCGGGGTGGGCACTGAAGCTTTCTTT.

V and J are TRBV30 and TRBJ2-1; TRBD1 is a possible D gene (6 bases). This CDR3 is built from 15 residues. Looked up from germline, CDR1 is GTSNPN and CDR2 is SVGIG (reference sequence). V lost 1 base, J lost 11 bases, and 21 bases lay in between. This chain's CDR3 is CAWSEGRDAWGQQFF. CDR3 DNA: TGTGCCTGGAGTGAGGGCAGGGATGCTTGGGGGCAGCAGTTCTTC.

This clone was seen only a few times. This chain uses TRBV4-3 with TRBJ2-1, with D maybe TRBD1 (7 bases). V lost 4 bases and J 4 bases, leaving 20 bases between the germline ends. This CDR3 has 17 residues. Germline CDR1 is LGHNA and CDR2 is YSLEER. CDR3: CASSPQRRGLSYNEQFF. CDR3 DNA: TGCGCCAGCAGCCCGCAACGGAGGGGGCTATCGTACAATGAGCAGTTCTTC.

This chain connects TRBV6-5 to TRBJ2-1; 9 bases match TRBD2. The ends lost 7 bases at V and 6 bases at J; junction bases unmatched: 7. The CDR3 contains 14 residues. Germline V gives CDR1 MNHEY, CDR2 SVGAGI. The CDR3, as DNA: TGTGCCAGCATTAAGCGGGAGGACGGCAATGAGCAGTTCTTC. This translates into CASIKREDGNEQFF.